Listed here are 5 T cell receptor beta chains from one sample, sequenced in a study of glioma-infiltrating T cells after dendritic cell vaccination. TCRdb's copy holds only in-frame clones and misses some; the assay was immunoSEQ multiplex PCR. Of about 92,000 clones in the sample, 65% to 90% are singletons; the top ten hold 15% to 17%. The sample here was blood, taken before dendritic cell vaccination. The source of these receptors is a human donor with glioblastoma.

Here the CDR3 DNA reads TGTGCCAGCTCACCAGGGAGCACCGGGGAGCTGTTTTTT. Protein: CASSPGSTGELFF. The gene calls are TRBV18 and TRBJ2-2, with D possibly TRBD2 on 5 matching bases. CDR3 length: 13 amino acids. Trimming stripped 2 bases from V and 4 bases from J, with 5 bases between. CDR1 KGHSH and CDR2 LQKENI come from the germline V gene. Full variable domain (rest looked up from reference TRBV18 and TRBJ2-2): NAGVMQNPRHLVRRRGQEARLRCSPMKGHSHVYWYRQLPEEGLKFMVYLQKENIIDESGMPKERFSAEFPKEGPSILRIQQVVRGDSAAYFCASSPGSTGELFFGEGSRLTVL.

This chain joins TRBV27 and TRBJ2-7; 8 bases map to TRBD1. With 2 bases clipped from V and 3 bases from J, the junction kept 9 bases outside the gene matches. This CDR3 spans 16 amino acids. Germline CDR1 reads MNHEY; CDR2 reads SMNVEV (reference sequence). In DNA, the CDR3 is TGTGCCAGCAGTTTAGATTGGACAGGGAAGAGCTACGAGCAGTACTTC. This gives the protein CASSLDWTGKSYEQYF.

J is TRBJ2-4 and V is TRBV5-6; TRBD2 might be the D (5 bases). The CDR3 is 15 amino acids. Germline-derived CDR1 and CDR2 are SGHDT and YYEEEE. V lost 1 base, J lost 8 bases, and 16 bases lay in between. CDR3: CASSLSRGESDIQYF. For the CDR3, the DNA is TGTGCCAGCAGCTTGAGTCGGGGAGAATCGGACATTCAGTACTTC.

The CDR3 is CASIWQANTEAFF. The CDR3, as DNA: TGTGCCAGCATATGGCAGGCGAACACTGAAGCTTTCTTT. The chain is built from TRBV2 and TRBJ1-1; D unresolved. The germline gives CDR1 SNHLY, CDR2 FYNNEI. The CDR3 is 13 amino acids. Trimming took off 7 bases at V and 1 base at J, with 10 bases between the two ends.

The genes are TRBV7-3 and TRBJ2-1; TRBD1 might be the D (5 bases). The CDR3 sequence is 13 residues long. CDR1 is SGHTA, CDR2 FQGTGA, per germline. Trimming removed 5 bases at V and 4 bases at J, with 9 bases between. CDR3 coding DNA: TGTGCCAGCAGCGCACAGGAATACAATGAGCAGTTCTTC. Protein sequence: CASSAQEYNEQFF.